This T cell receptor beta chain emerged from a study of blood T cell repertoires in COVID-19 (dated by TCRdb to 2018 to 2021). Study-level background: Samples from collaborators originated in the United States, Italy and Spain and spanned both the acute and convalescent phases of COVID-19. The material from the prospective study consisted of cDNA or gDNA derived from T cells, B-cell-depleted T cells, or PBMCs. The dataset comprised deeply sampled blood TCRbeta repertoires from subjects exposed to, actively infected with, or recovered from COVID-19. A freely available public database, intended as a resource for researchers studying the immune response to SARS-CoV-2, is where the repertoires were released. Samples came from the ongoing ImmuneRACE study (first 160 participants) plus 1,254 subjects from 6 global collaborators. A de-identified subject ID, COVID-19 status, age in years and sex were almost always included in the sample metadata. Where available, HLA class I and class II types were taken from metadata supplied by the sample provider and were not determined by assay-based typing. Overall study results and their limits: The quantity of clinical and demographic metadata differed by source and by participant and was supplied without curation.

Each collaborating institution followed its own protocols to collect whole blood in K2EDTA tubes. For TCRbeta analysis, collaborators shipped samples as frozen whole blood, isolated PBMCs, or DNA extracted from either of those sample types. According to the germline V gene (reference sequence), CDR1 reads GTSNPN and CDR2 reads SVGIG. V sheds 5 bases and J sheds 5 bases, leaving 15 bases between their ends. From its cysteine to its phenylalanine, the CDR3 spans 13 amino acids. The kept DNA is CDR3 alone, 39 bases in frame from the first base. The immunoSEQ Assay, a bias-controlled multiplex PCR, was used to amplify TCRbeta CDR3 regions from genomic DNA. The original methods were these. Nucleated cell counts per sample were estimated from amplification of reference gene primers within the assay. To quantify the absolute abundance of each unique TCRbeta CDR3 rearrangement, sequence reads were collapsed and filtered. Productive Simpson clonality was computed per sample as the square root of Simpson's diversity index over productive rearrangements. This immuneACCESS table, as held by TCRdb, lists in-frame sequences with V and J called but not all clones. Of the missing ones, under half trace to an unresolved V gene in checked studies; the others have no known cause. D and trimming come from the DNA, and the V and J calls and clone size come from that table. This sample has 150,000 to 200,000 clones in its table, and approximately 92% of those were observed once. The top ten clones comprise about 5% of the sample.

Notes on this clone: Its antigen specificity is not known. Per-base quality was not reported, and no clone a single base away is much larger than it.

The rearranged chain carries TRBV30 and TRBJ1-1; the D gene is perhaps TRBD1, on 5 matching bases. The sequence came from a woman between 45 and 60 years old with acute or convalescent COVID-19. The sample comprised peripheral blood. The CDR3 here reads CAWGPGVRTEAFF. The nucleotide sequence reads TGTGCCTGGGGCCCGGGGGTGAGGACTGAAGCTTTCTTT.